This T cell receptor (beta chain) is from a study of T cells in Graves' hyperthyroidism and ophthalmopathy. Overall study findings and caveats: Expanded thyroid clonotypes (above 0.001) were mostly also found in blood.

The V end lost 5 bases, the J end lost 3 bases, and 18 bases lay between the germline ends. Germline CDR1 and CDR2: SGHAT and FQNNGV. This CDR3 is 16 amino acids long. These patients, aged 18 to 65, had recently diagnosed hyperthyroidism lasting under 2 months. It was uncontrolled infection, other autoimmune disease, pregnancy or lactation that excluded patients. On the basis of clinical symptoms, serum thyroxine and TRAb, thyroid ultrasound and orbital computed tomography, diagnoses were made. Amplification of TCR beta CDR3 regions used RNA as the template. HTBI primers were the set used in a first-round RT-PCR of the TCR CDR3. TCRdb used MiXCR to reprocess the multiplex PCR reads, holding one entry per CDR3 protein. The repertoire consists of 300,000 to 450,000 distinct CDR3 sequences, with 15% to 19% occurring once and the leading ten covering around 30%. Turning to this clonotype: The antigen remains unidentified.

This TCR was sampled from a woman aged 18-35 years with Graves' hyperthyroidism that later progressed to Graves' ophthalmopathy. The J gene is TRBJ2-3, the V gene TRBV11-2; a possible D gene is TRBD2 (6 bases). The material sequenced was blood. The CDR3 sequence: CASSQGGGARTDTQYF. In DNA, the CDR3 is TGTGCCAGCAGCCAGGGTGGCGGGGCCCGGACAGATACGCAGTATTTT.